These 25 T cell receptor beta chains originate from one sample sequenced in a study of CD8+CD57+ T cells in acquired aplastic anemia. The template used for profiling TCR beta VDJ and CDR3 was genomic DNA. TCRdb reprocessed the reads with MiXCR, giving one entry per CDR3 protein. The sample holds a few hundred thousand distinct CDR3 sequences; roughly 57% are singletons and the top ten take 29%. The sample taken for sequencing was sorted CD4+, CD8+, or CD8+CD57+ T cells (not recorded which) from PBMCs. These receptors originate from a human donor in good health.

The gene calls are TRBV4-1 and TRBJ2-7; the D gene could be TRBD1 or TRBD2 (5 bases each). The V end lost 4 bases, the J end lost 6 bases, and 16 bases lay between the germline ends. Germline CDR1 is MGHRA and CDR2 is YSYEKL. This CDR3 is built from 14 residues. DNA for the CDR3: TGCGCCAGCAGCCGAGAAGGGACGGGGTCCGAGCAGTACTTC. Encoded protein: CASSREGTGSEQYF.

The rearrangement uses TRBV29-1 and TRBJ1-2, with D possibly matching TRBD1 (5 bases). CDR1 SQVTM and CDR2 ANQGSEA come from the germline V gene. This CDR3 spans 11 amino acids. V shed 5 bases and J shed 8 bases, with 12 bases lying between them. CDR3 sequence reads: CSVPGNGGYTF. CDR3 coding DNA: TGCAGCGTTCCAGGGAATGGAGGCTACACCTTC.

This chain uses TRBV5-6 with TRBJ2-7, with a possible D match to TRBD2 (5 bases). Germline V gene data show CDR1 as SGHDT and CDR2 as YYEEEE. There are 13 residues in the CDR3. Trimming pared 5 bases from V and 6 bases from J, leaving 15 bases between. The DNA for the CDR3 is TGTGCCAGCAGTGGACTTGTCCTCCGCGAGCAGTACTTC. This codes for CASSGLVLREQYF.

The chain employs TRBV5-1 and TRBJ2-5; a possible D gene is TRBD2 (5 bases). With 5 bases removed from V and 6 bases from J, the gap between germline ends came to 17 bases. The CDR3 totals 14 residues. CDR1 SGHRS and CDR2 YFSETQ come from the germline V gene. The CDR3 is CASSSLAFSKTQYF. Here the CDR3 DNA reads TGCGCCAGCAGTTCTCTAGCATTCTCAAAGACCCAGTACTTC.

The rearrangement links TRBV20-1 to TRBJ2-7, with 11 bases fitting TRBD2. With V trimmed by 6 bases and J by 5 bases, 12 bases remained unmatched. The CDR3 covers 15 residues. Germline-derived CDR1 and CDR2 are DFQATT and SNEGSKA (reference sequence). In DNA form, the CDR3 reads TGCAGTGCGAATAGCGGGAGGGCCATTTCCCACGAGCAGTACTTC. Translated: CSANSGRAISHEQYF.

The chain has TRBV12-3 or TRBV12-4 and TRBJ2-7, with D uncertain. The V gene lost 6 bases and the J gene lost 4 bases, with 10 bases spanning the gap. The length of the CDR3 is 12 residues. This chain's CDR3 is CASRQRRYEQYF. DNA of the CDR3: TGTGCCAGCAGACAGAGACGGTACGAGCAGTACTTC.

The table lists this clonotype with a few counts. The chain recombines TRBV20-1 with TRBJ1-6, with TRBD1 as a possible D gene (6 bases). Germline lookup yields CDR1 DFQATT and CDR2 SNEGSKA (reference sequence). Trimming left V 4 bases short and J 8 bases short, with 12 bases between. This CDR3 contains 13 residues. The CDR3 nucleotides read TGCAGTGCTATGGGGGCATCTCATTCACCCCTCCACTTT. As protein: CSAMGASHSPLHF.

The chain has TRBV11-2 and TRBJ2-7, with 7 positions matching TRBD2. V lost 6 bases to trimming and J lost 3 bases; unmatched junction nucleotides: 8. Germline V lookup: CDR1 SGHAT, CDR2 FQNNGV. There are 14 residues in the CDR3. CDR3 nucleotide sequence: TGTGCCAGCAGTTCTAGAGGACTAGACTACGAGCAGTACTTC. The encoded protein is CASSSRGLDYEQYF.

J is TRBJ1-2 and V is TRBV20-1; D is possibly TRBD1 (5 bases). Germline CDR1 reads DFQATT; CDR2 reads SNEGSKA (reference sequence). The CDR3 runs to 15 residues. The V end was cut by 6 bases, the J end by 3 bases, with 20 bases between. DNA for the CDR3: TGCAGTGCCCGTGGGGGGGGAGTTCTCGACTATGGCTACACCTTC. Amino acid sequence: CSARGGGVLDYGYTF.

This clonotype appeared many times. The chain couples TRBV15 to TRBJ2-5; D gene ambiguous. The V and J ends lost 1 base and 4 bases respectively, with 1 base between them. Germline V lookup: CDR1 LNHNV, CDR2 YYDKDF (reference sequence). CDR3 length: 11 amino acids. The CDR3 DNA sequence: TGTGCCACCAGCAGAGGAGAGACCCAGTACTTC. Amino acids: CATSRGETQYF.

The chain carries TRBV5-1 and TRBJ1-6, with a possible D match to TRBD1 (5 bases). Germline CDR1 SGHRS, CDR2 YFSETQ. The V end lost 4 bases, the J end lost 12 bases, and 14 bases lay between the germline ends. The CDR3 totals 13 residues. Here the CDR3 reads CASSRDHPEPLHF. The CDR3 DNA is TGCGCCAGCAGCAGGGACCATCCAGAACCCCTCCACTTT.

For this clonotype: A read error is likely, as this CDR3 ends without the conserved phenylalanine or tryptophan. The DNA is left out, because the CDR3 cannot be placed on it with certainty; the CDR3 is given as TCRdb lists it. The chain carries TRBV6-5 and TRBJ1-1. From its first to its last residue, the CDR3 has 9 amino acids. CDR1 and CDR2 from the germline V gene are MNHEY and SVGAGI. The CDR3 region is CASSYEGFS.

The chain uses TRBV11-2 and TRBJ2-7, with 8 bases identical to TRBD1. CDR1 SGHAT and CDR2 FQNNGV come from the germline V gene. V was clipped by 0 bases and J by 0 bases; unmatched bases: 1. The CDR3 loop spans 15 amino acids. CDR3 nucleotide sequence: TGTGCCAGCAGCTTAGACAGGGGGCCCTCCTACGAGCAGTACTTC. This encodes CASSLDRGPSYEQYF. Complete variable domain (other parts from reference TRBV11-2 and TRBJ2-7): EAGVAQSPRYKIIEKRQSVAFWCNPISGHATLYWYQQILGQGPKLLIQFQNNGVVDDSQLPKDRFSAERLKGVDSTLKIQPAKLEDSAVYLCASSLDRGPSYEQYFGPGTRLTVT.

CDR3 nucleotide sequence: TGTGCCAGCAGCTTAGGGACAGGGACTACATATGGCTACACCTTC. Translating it yields CASSLGTGTTYGYTF. V gene TRBV7-6 combines with J gene TRBJ1-2; 8 bases are a match to TRBD1. CDR3 length equals 15 residues. Looked up from germline, CDR1 is SGHVS and CDR2 is FNYEAQ. Trimming cost V 1 base and J 5 bases; bases outside gene matches: 6.

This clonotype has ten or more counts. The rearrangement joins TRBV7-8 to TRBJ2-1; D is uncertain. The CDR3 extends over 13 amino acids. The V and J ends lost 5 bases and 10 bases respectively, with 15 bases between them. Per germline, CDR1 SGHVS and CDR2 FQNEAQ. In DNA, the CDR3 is TGTGCCAGCAGCCCCCGGTCCGGGTACGAGCAGTTCTTC. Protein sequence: CASSPRSGYEQFF.

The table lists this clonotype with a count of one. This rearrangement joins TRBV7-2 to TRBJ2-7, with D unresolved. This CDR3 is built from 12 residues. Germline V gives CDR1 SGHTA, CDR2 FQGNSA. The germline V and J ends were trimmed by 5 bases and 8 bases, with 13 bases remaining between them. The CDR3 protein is CASSPPSGQQYF. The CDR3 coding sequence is TGTGCCAGCAGCCCCCCGAGTGGGCAGCAGTACTTC.

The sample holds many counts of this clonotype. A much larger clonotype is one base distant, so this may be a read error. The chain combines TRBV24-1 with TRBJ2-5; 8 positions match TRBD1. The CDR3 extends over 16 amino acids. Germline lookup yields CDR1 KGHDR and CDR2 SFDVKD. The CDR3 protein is CATSRTGNGEQEAQYF. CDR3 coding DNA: TGTGCCACCAGTCGGACAGGGAATGGGGAGCAAGAGGCCCAGTACTTC.

CDR3 bases: TGTGCCTGGAGTGTAAGGGGTGGGGGTCAGCCCCAGCATTTT. It yields the protein CAWSVRGGGQPQHF. The V and J genes are TRBV30 and TRBJ1-5; perhaps TRBD1 as D (5 bases). This CDR3 region has 14 residues. Germline assignment: CDR1 GTSNPN and CDR2 SVGIG (reference sequence). Trimming pared 0 bases from V and 6 bases from J, leaving 12 bases between.

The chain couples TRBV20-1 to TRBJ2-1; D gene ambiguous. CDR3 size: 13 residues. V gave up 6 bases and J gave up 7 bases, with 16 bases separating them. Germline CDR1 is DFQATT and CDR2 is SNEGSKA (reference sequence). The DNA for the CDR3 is TGCAGTGCCAGATATCCCTTCTGGAATGAGCAGTTCTTC. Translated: CSARYPFWNEQFF.

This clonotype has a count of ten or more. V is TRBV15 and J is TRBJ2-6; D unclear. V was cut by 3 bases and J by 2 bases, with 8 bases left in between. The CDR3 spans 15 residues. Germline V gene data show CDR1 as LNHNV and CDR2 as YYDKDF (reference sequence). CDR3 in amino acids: CATSSPVAGANVLTF. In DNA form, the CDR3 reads TGTGCCACCAGCAGTCCAGTGGCTGGGGCCAACGTCCTGACTTTC.

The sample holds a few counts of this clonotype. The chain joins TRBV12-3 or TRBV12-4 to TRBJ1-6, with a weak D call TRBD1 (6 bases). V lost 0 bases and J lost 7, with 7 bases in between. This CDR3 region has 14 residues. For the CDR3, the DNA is TGTGCCAGCAGTTTAGCGGGGGGCAATTCACCCCTCCACTTT. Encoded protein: CASSLAGGNSPLHF.

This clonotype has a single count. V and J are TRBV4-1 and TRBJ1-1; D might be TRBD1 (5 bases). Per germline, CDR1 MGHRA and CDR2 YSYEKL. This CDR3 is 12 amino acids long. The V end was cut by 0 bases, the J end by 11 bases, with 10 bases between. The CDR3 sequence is CASSQEQTDAFF. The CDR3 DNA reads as TGCGCCAGCAGCCAAGAACAGACAGATGCTTTCTTT.

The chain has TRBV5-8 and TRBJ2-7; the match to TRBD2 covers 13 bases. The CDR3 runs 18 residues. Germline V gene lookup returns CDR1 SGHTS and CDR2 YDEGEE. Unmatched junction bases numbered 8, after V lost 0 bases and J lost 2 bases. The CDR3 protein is CASSLARHGTSGAYEQYF. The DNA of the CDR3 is TGTGCCAGCAGCTTGGCCCGACATGGGACTAGCGGGGCCTACGAGCAGTACTTC.

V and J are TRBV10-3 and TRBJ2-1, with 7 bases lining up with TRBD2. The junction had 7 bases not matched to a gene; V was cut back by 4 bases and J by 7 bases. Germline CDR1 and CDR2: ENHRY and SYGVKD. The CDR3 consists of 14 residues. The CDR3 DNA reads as TGTGCCATCAGTGCGGGAGGTTTAGGGAATGAGCAGTTCTTC. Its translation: CAISAGGLGNEQFF.

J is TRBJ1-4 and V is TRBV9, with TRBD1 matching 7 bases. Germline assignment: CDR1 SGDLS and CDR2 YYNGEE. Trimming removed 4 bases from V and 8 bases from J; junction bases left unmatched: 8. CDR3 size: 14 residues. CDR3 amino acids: CASSPTGRSEKLFF. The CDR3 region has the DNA TGTGCCAGCAGCCCGACAGGGAGGAGCGAAAAACTGTTTTTT.